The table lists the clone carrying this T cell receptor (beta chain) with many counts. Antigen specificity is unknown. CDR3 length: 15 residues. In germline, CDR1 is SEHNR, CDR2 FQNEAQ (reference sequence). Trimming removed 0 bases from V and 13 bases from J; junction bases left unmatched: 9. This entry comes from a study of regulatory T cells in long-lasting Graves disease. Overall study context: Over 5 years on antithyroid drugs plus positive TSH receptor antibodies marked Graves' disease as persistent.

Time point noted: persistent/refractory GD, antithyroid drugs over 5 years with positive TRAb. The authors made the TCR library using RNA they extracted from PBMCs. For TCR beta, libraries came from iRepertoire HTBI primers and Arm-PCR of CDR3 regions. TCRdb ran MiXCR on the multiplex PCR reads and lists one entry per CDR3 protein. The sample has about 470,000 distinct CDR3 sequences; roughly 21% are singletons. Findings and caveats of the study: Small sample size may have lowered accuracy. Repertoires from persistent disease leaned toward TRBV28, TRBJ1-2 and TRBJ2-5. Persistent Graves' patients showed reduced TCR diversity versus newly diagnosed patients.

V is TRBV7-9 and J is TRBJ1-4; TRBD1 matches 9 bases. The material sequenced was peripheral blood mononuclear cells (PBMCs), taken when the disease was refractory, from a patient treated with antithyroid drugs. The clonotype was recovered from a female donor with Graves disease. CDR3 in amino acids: CASSLAGDRAHGLFF. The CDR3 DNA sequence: TGTGCCAGCAGCTTAGCCGGGGACAGGGCTCACGGACTGTTTTTT.